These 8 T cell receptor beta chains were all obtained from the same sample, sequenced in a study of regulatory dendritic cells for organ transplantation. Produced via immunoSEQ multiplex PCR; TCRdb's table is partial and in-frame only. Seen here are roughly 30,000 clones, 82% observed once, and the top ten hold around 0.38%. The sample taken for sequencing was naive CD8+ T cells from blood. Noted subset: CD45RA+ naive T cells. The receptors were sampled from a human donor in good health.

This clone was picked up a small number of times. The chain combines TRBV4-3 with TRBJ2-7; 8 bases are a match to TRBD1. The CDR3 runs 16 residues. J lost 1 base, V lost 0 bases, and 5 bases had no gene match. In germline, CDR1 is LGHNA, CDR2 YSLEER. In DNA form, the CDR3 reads TGCGCCAGCAGCCAAGATCAGAGGACAGGGTCCTACGAGCAGTACTTC. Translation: CASSQDQRTGSYEQYF.

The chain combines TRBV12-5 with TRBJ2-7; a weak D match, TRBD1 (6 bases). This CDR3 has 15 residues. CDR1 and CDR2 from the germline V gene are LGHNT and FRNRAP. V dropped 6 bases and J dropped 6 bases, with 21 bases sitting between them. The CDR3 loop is CASGRVQGPGVEQYF. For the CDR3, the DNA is TGTGCTAGTGGGAGGGTACAGGGTCCCGGTGTCGAGCAGTACTTC.

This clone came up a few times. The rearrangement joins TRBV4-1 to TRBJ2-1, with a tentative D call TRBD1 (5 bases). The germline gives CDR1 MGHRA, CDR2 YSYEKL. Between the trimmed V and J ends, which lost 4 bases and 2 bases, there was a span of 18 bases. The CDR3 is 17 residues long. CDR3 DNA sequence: TGCGCCAGCAGCCCAACCCAGACAGTTTCCGCCTACAATGAGCAGTTCTTC. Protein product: CASSPTQTVSAYNEQFF.

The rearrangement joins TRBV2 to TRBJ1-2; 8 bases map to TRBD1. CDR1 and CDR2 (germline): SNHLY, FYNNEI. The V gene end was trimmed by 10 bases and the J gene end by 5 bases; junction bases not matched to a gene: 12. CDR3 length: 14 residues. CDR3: CAIQGTGTGYGYTF. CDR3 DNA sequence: TGTGCCATTCAAGGTACCGGGACAGGTTATGGCTACACCTTC.

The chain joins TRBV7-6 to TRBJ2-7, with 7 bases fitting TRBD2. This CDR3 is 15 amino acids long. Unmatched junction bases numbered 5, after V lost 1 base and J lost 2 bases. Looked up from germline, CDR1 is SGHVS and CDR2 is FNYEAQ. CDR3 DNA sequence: TGTGCCAGCAGCTTAGACAGCGGGGCCCCCTACGAGCAGTACTTC. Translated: CASSLDSGAPYEQYF.

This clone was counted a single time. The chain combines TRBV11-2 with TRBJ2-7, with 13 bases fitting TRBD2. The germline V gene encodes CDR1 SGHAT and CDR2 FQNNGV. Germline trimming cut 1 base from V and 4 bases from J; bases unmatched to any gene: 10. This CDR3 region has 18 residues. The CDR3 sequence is CASSLAWTSGGPAYEQYF. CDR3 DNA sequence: TGTGCCAGCAGCTTAGCCTGGACTAGCGGGGGCCCTGCGTACGAGCAGTACTTC.

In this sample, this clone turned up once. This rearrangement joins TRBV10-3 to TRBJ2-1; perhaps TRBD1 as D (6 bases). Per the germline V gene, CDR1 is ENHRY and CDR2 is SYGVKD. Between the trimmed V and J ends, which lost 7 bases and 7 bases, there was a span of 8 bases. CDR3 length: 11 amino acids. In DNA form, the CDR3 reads TGTGCCATCAAGGACAGTAATGAGCAGTTCTTC. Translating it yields CAIKDSNEQFF.

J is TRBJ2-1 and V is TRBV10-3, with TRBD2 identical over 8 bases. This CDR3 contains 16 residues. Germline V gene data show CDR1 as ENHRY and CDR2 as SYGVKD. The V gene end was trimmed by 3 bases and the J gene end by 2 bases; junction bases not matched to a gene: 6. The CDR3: CAISEAGGGAYNEQFF. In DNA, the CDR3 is TGTGCCATCAGTGAAGCCGGGGGGGGCGCCTACAATGAGCAGTTCTTC.